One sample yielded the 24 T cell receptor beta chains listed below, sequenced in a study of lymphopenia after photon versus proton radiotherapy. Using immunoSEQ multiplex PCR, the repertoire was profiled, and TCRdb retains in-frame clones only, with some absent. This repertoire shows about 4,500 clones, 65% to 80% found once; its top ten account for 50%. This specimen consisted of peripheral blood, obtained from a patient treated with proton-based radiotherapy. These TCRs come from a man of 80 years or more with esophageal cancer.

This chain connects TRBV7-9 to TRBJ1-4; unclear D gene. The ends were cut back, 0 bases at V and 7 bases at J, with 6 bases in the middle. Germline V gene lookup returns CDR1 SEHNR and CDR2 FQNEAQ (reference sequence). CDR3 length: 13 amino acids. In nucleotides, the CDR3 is TGTGCCAGCAGCTTAGCAGGGTCTGAAAAACTGTTTTTT. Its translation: CASSLAGSEKLFF. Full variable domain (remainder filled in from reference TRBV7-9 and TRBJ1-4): DTGVSQNPRHKITKRGQNVTFRCDPISEHNRLYWYRQTLGQGPEFLTYFQNEAQLEKSRLLSDRFSAERPKGSFSTLEIQRTEQGDSAMYLCASSLAGSEKLFFGSGTQLSVL.

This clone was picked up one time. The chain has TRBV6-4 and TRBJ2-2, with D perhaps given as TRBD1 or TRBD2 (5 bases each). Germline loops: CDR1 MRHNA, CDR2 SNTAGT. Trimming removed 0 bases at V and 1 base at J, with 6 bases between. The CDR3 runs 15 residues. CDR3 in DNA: TGTGCCAGCAGTGACTCGGGGGTGAACACCGGGGAGCTGTTTTTT. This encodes CASSDSGVNTGELFF.

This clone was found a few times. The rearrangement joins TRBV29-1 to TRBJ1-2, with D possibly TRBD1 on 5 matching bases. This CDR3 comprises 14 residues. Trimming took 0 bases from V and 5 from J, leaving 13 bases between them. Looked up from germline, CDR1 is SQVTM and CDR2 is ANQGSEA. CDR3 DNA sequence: TGCAGCGTTGAAGATCCCGGGACCGATTATGGCTACACCTTC. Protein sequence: CSVEDPGTDYGYTF.

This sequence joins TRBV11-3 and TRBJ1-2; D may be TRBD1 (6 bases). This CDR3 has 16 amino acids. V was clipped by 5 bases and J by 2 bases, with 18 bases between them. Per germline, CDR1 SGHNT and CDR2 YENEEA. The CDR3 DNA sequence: TGTGCCAGCAGCCGCGAAACAGGGAGGGGAAACTATGGCTACACCTTC. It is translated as CASSRETGRGNYGYTF. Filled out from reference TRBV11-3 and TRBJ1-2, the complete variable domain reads EAGVVQSPRYKIIEKKQPVAFWCNPISGHNTLYWYLQNLGQGPELLIRYENEEAVDDSQLPKDRFSAERLKGVDSTLKIQPAELGDSAVYLCASSRETGRGNYGYTFGSGTRLTVV.

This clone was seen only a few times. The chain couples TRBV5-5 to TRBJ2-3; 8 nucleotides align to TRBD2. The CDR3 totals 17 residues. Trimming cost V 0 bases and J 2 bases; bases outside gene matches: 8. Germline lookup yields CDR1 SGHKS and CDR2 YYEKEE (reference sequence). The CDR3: CASSLDGLGLATDTQYF. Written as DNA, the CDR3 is TGTGCCAGCAGCTTGGACGGGCTTGGACTAGCCACAGATACGCAGTATTTT. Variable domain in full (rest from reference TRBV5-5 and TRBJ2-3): DAGVTQSPTHLIKTRGQQVTLRCSPISGHKSVSWYQQVLGQGPQFIFQYYEKEERGRGNFPDRFSARQFPNYSSELNVNALLLGDSALYLCASSLDGLGLATDTQYFGPGTRLTVL.

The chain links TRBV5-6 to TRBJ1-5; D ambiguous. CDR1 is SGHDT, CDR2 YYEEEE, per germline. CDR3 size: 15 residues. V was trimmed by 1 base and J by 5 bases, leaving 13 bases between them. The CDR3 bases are TGTGCCAGCAGCTTGTTAAGGGATCTATATCAGCCCCAGCATTTT. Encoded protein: CASSLLRDLYQPQHF. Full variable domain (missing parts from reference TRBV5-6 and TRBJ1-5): DAGVTQSPTHLIKTRGQQVTLRCSPKSGHDTVSWYQQALGQGPQFIFQYYEEEERQRGNFPDRFSGHQFPNYSSELNVNALLLGDSALYLCASSLLRDLYQPQHFGDGTRLSIL.

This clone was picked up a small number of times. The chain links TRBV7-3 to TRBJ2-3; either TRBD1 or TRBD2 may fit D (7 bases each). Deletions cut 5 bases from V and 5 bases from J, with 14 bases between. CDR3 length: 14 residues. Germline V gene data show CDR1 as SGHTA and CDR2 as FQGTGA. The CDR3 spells CASSPGGGRDTQYF. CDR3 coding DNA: TGTGCCAGCAGCCCAGGGGGGGGCCGAGATACGCAGTATTTT.

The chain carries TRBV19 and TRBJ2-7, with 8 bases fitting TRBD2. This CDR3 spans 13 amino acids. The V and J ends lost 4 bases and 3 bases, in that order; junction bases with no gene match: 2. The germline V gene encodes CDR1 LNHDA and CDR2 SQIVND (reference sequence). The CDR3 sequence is CASSRREVYEQYF. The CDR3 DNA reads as TGTGCCAGTAGTAGGCGGGAGGTCTACGAGCAGTACTTC.

The CDR3 region is CASSQMEDSYEQYF. The CDR3 nucleotides read TGTGCCAGCAGCCAAATGGAGGACTCCTACGAGCAGTACTTC. V and J are TRBV14 and TRBJ2-7; D might be TRBD2 (5 bases). The V end lost 2 bases, the J end lost 0 bases, and 8 bases lay between the germline ends. CDR1 is SGHDN and CDR2 is FVKESK in the germline V gene. The CDR3 contains 14 residues.

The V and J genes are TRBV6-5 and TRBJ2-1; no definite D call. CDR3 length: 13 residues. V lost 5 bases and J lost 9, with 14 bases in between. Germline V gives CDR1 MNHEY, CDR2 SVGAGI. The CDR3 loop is CASSHPPYGEQFF. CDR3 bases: TGTGCCAGCAGTCACCCGCCCTATGGTGAGCAGTTCTTC.

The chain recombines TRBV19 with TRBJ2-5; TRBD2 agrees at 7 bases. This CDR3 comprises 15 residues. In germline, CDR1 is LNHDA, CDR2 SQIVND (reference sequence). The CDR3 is CASSLGTTYQETQYF. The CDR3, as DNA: TGTGCGAGTTCCCTAGGGACTACATATCAAGAGACCCAGTACTTC.

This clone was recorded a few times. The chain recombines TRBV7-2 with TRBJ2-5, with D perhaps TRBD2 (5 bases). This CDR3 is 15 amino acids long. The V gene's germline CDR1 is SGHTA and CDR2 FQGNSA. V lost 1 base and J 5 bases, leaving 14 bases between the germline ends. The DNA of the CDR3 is TGTGCCAGCAGCTTAGTTCGGAGGCAGCGGGAGACCCAGTACTTC. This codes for CASSLVRRQRETQYF.

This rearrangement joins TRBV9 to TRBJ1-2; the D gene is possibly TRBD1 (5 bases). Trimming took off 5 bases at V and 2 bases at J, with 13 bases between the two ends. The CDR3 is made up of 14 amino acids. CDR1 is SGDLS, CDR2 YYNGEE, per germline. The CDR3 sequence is CASRTAGGNYGYTF. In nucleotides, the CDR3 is TGTGCCAGCAGGACCGCGGGGGGGAACTATGGCTACACCTTC. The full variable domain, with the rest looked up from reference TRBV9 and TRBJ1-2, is DSGVTQTPKHLITATGQRVTLRCSPRSGDLSVYWYQQSLDQGLQFLIQYYNGEERAKGNILERFSAQQFPDLHSELNLSSLELGDSALYFCASRTAGGNYGYTFGSGTRLTVV.

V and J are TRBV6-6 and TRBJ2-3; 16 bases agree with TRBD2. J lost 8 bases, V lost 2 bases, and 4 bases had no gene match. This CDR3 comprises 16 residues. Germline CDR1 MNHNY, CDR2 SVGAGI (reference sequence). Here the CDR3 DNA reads TGTGCCAGCAGTTACGGGACTAGCGGGGGGGGAGGTACGCAGTATTTT. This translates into CASSYGTSGGGGTQYF.

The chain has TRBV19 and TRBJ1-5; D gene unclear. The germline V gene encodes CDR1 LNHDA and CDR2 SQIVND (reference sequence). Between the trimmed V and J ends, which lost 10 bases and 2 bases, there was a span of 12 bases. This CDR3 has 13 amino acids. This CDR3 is CANRDSGNQPQHF. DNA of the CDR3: TGTGCCAACCGGGATTCCGGCAATCAGCCCCAGCATTTT.

The CDR3 region is CASSDGTATNEKLFF. In nucleotides, the CDR3 is TGTGCCTCTTCGGACGGGACTGCAACTAATGAAAAACTGTTTTTT. V usage is TRBV30 and J usage is TRBJ1-4, with a weak D call TRBD1 (5 bases). The V and J ends lost 7 bases and 0 bases respectively, with 15 bases between them. CDR1 and CDR2 from the germline V gene are GTSNPN and SVGIG (reference sequence). This CDR3 contains 15 residues.

The CDR3 coding sequence is TGTGCCAGCAGCCAAGACCGACTAGCGGGAGTGAGTGAGCAGTTCTTC. As protein: CASSQDRLAGVSEQFF. The chain recombines TRBV14 with TRBJ2-1; 12 bases map to TRBD2. CDR1 is SGHDN and CDR2 is FVKESK in the germline V gene. Germline trimming cut 0 bases from V and 9 bases from J; bases unmatched to any gene: 6. This CDR3 is built from 16 residues.

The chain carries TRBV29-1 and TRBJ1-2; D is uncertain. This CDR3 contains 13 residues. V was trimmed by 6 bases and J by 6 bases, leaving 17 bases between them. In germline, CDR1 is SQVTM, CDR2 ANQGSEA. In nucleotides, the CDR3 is TGCAGCGTCAATACTAGACGGAAGGATGGCTACACCTTC. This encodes CSVNTRRKDGYTF.

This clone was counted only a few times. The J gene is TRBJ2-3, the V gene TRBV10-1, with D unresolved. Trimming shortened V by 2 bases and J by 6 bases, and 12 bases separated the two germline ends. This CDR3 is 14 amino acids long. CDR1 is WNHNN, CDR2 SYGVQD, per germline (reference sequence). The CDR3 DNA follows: TGCGCCAGCAGTGAGGCCCTACCTCTGGATACGCAGTATTTT. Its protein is CASSEALPLDTQYF.

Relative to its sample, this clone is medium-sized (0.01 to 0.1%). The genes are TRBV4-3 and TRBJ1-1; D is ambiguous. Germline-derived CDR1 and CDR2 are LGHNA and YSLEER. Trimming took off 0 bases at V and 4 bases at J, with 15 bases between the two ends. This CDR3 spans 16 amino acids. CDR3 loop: CASSQDLGQVITEAFF. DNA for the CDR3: TGCGCCAGCAGCCAAGATCTTGGGCAGGTCATCACTGAAGCTTTCTTT.

The CDR3 sequence is CASSPDRDQETQYF. CDR3 sequence (DNA): TGTGCCAGCAGCCCCGACAGGGACCAAGAGACCCAGTACTTC. The chain joins TRBV4-2 to TRBJ2-5; TRBD1 matches 7 bases. The CDR3 has 14 amino acids. V was pared by 4 bases and J by 0 bases, with 2 bases of the junction left unmatched. Germline V gene lookup returns CDR1 LGHNA and CDR2 YNFKEQ.

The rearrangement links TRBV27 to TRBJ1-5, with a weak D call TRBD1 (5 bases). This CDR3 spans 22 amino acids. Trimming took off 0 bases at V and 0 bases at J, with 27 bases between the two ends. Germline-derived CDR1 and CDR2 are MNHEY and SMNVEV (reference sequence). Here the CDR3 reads CASSLSGRGSGVGGYSNQPQHF. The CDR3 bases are TGTGCCAGCAGTTTATCGGGTCGAGGAAGCGGGGTTGGGGGTTATAGCAATCAGCCCCAGCATTTT.

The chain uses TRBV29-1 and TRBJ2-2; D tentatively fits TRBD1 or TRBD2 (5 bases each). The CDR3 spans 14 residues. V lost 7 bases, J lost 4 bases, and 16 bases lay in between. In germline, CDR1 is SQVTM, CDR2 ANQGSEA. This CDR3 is CSGKPGAGTGELFF. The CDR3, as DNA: TGCAGCGGGAAGCCCGGGGCGGGCACCGGGGAGCTGTTTTTT.

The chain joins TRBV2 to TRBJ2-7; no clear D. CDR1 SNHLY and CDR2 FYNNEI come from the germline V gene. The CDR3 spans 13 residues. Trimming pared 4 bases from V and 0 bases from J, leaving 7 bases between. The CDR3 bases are TGTGCCAGCAGTGGCGGCAGCTCCTACGAGCAGTACTTC. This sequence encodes CASSGGSSYEQYF.